This TCR beta chain was documented in a study of neurological immune-mediated disorders. Trimming shortened V by 9 bases and J by 5 bases, and 19 bases separated the two germline ends. This CDR3 comprises 14 residues. Germline V gene data show CDR1 as ENHRY and CDR2 as SYGVKD. General study findings and limits: Levels of TCR clonal expansion peaked in HTLV-1-associated myelopathy and reached their lowest in multiple sclerosis, under those of healthy controls. Private repertoires in all groups were suggested, as expanded clones shared no CDR3 amino acid sequences across subjects.

Unsorted libraries were generated from 2 million PBMCs. These cells had been stored in RNAlater at -80 C. By 5'RACE with 10-nucleotide random UMIs, the cDNA was made. TCRdb used MiXCR to reprocess the 5' RACE reads, holding one entry per CDR3 protein. Among more than 70,000 distinct CDR3 sequences listed, 15% to 20% were seen once. This clonotype was seen repeatedly, ten times or more. As yet, its antigen is unknown. Sequenced: PBMCs. This chain joins TRBV10-3 and TRBJ1-2; D perhaps matches TRBD1 (5 bases). The receptor was derived from a woman aged 35 to 49 in good health. The CDR3 DNA sequence: TGTGCCATTAACGAAGGGGACGCAGGGTATGGCTACACCTTC. Its translation is CAINEGDAGYGYTF.